The TCR beta chain described here comes from a study of blood T cell repertoires in COVID-19. V was pared by 3 bases and J by 2 bases, with 5 bases of the junction left unmatched. Germline V gives CDR1 KGHDR, CDR2 SFDVKD. The length of the CDR3 is 16 residues. The table lists this clone with a count of one. Original data processing: Amplification of reference gene primers was used by the study to estimate nucleated cell counts. Profiling relied on immunoSEQ multiplex PCR, and the TCRdb table lists in-frame clones only, not all of them. V and J calls and clone size are as listed in that table; D and trimming were resolved from the DNA. The table records a few hundred thousand clones, 82% of them present only once.

V usage is TRBV24-1 and J usage is TRBJ2-1; 8 bases map to TRBD1. The receptor comes from a woman aged 18-29 years with acute or convalescent COVID-19. What was sequenced was peripheral blood. In DNA form, the CDR3 reads TGTGCCACCAGTGATGCCGGGACAGGCGCCTACAATGAGCAGTTCTTC. The encoded protein is CATSDAGTGAYNEQFF.